The 26 T cell receptor beta chains listed next were all sequenced from one sample in a study of shared clonotypes between healthy human individuals. Sequencing used immunoSEQ multiplex PCR; TCRdb keeps in-frame clones, though not all of them. The sample yields about 2 million clones, 85% to 95% seen once. The sample taken for sequencing was naive CD4+ T cells sorted from blood. Subset in this sample: CD45RA+ positively selected. These TCRs come from a man in his late teens or twenties in good health.

The chain has TRBV6-6 and TRBJ2-3, with 11 nucleotides matching TRBD2. Germline values: CDR1 MNHNY, CDR2 SVGAGI (reference sequence). The CDR3 runs to 16 residues. V gave up 6 bases and J gave up 5 bases; unmatched junction bases: 10. The CDR3 DNA reads TGTGCCAGCAGCTTGGGACTAGCGGTGGGAGGAGATACGCAGTATTTT. Translated, it gives CASSLGLAVGGDTQYF.

The V call is TRBV7-2, the J call TRBJ1-5; D unresolved. Germline lookup yields CDR1 SGHTA and CDR2 FQGNSA. The germline V and J ends were trimmed by 5 bases and 2 bases, with 13 bases remaining between them. This CDR3 region has 15 residues. This CDR3 is CASSLDAGGNQPQHF. The CDR3 DNA is TGTGCCAGCAGCCTGGACGCCGGGGGCAATCAGCCCCAGCATTTT.

V is TRBV2 and J is TRBJ1-3; D gene unclear. There are 15 residues in the CDR3. Germline V gene data show CDR1 as SNHLY and CDR2 as FYNNEI. V was trimmed by 2 bases and J by 3 bases, leaving 11 bases between them. CDR3 sequence reads: CASSESRARGNTIYF. DNA of the CDR3: TGTGCCAGCAGTGAATCCCGGGCCCGTGGAAACACCATATATTTT.

J is TRBJ2-7 and V is TRBV5-4; 7 bases match TRBD2. The CDR3 is 12 amino acids. Trimming removed 4 bases from V and 5 bases from J; junction bases left unmatched: 3. Germline V lookup: CDR1 SGHNT, CDR2 YYREEE (reference sequence). Here the CDR3 reads CASSRGGHEQYF. DNA of the CDR3: TGTGCCAGCAGCCGGGGAGGGCACGAGCAGTACTTC.

This chain connects TRBV6-6 to TRBJ1-1, with D possibly being TRBD1 (5 bases). The CDR3 has 14 residues. Germline V CDR1 and CDR2: MNHNY, SVGAGI (reference sequence). Trimming shortened V by 2 bases and J by 1 base, and 8 bases separated the two germline ends. Written as DNA, the CDR3 is TGTGCCAGCAGTTACGCCAGGGAGAACACTGAAGCTTTCTTT. The encoded protein is CASSYARENTEAFF.

V is TRBV7-6 and J is TRBJ1-4; D might be TRBD1 (5 bases). CDR3 length: 12 residues. The germline V gene encodes CDR1 SGHVS and CDR2 FNYEAQ. CDR3 region: CGRVATNEKLFF. CDR3 nucleotides: TGTGGCAGGGTTGCAACTAATGAAAAACTGTTTTTT.

This chain links TRBV10-3 with TRBJ1-1; D is unclear. The V end was cut by 3 bases, the J end by 1 base, with 9 bases between. Germline V CDR1 and CDR2: ENHRY, SYGVKD. This CDR3 spans 14 amino acids. The CDR3 reads CAISEDGWNTEAFF. DNA for the CDR3: TGTGCCATCAGTGAAGACGGATGGAACACTGAAGCTTTCTTT.

The chain links TRBV4-1 to TRBJ2-1; D possibly matches TRBD1 or TRBD2 (5 bases each). Trimming removed 1 base from V and 11 bases from J, with 18 bases in between. CDR1 and CDR2 from the germline V gene are MGHRA and YSYEKL. The CDR3 covers 15 residues. CDR3 protein: CASSQVLGIGAQQFF. The CDR3 DNA reads as TGCGCCAGCAGCCAAGTTCTAGGGATCGGGGCTCAGCAGTTCTTC.

A note on this clone: This CDR3 is also generated by other DNA sequences in the sample. The V gene is TRBV5-1, the J gene TRBJ2-3, with D possibly TRBD2 on 7 matching bases. Germline V gene lookup returns CDR1 SGHRS and CDR2 YFSETQ. The CDR3 runs 14 residues. Between the trimmed V and J ends, which lost 4 bases and 6 bases, there was a span of 15 bases. The CDR3 reads CASSLGGLGDTQYF. The CDR3 region has the DNA TGCGCCAGCAGCCTGGGGGGGCTGGGGGATACGCAGTATTTT.

This clone appeared once. The V gene is TRBV5-5, the J gene TRBJ1-1, with 9 bases fitting TRBD1. From germline, CDR1 is SGHKS and CDR2 YYEKEE (reference sequence). The length of the CDR3 is 15 residues. V dropped 4 bases and J dropped 5; count of bases not matched to a gene: 9. CDR3 loop: CASSTNRGRWTEAFF. The CDR3 coding sequence is TGTGCCAGCAGCACAAACAGGGGGCGATGGACTGAAGCTTTCTTT.

About this clone itself: This same CDR3 is encoded by further DNA sequences in the sample. The rearrangement links TRBV29-1 to TRBJ1-1; the D gene is possibly TRBD1 (5 bases). The CDR3 is 13 amino acids. V lost 6 bases, J lost 0 bases, and 11 bases lay in between. The germline CDR1 and CDR2 sequences are SQVTM and ANQGSEA. Written as DNA, the CDR3 is TGCAGCGTCCAGGGACGGTTGAACACTGAAGCTTTCTTT. It translates to CSVQGRLNTEAFF.

V and J are TRBV5-6 and TRBJ2-7; TRBD2 matches 10 bases. Germline-derived CDR1 and CDR2 are SGHDT and YYEEEE. The CDR3 length is 19 residues. Unmatched junction bases numbered 12, after V lost 0 bases and J lost 0 bases. The CDR3 sequence: CASSLASGRALGSSYEQYF. Here the CDR3 DNA reads TGTGCCAGCAGCTTGGCGAGCGGGAGGGCCCTCGGGAGCTCCTACGAGCAGTACTTC.

V is TRBV10-3 and J is TRBJ2-3; D call uncertain. With 6 bases removed from V and 5 bases from J, the gap between germline ends came to 6 bases. This CDR3 is built from 11 residues. Germline V gives CDR1 ENHRY, CDR2 SYGVKD. CDR3 nucleotide sequence: TGTGCCATCAGCTCCCTAGATACGCAGTATTTT. Protein product: CAISSLDTQYF.

The CDR3 protein is CASSATGTGGEQYF. DNA for the CDR3: TGTGCCAGCAGCGCCACCGGGACGGGCGGTGAGCAGTACTTC. This sequence joins TRBV6-1 and TRBJ2-7; D may correspond to TRBD1 or TRBD2 (5 bases each). Germline CDR1 MNHNS, CDR2 SASEGT. V lost 6 bases to trimming and J lost 7 bases, with 19 bases between them. This CDR3 contains 14 residues.

The rearrangement joins TRBV25-1 to TRBJ2-7, with TRBD1 matching over 7 bases. The CDR3 has 13 amino acids. Germline CDR1 is MGHDK and CDR2 is SYGVNS. The trim removed 7 bases at V and 3 bases at J, leaving 6 bases unmatched. As DNA, the CDR3 is TGTGCCAGCAAAAAGGGGGCGGGCTACGAGCAGTACTTC. This codes for CASKKGAGYEQYF.

The gene calls are TRBV6-1 and TRBJ1-5; weak D call: TRBD1 (6 bases). Germline CDR1 and CDR2: MNHNS and SASEGT. The length of the CDR3 is 15 residues. V was trimmed by 6 bases and J by 7 bases, leaving 19 bases between them. CDR3 amino acids: CASRPYRANGQPQHF. CDR3 in DNA: TGTGCCAGCAGACCGTACAGGGCGAATGGGCAGCCCCAGCATTTT.

The chain combines TRBV18 with TRBJ2-5; D may be TRBD2 (7 bases). The DNA end is a closer match to TRBJ2-7, so the J assignment may be wrong. This CDR3 is 15 amino acids long. CDR1 is KGHSH, CDR2 LQKENI, per germline. CDR3 bases: TGTGCCAGCTCACCCTCGGCGGGGGCAGCCTACGAGCAGTACTTC. This sequence encodes CASSPSAGAAYEQYF.

The chain uses TRBV7-2 and TRBJ2-2, with a tentative D call TRBD1 (6 bases). The CDR3 runs 13 residues. Germline V lookup: CDR1 SGHTA, CDR2 FQGNSA. The ends were cut back, 7 bases at V and 6 bases at J, with 12 bases in the middle. The CDR3 reads CASNSPGAGELFF. For the CDR3, the DNA is TGTGCCAGCAACTCCCCAGGGGCCGGGGAGCTGTTTTTT.

The gene calls are TRBV30 and TRBJ2-7; a weak D match, TRBD2 (5 bases). The CDR3 contains 13 residues. V was pared by 5 bases and J by 6 bases, with 17 bases between. Germline values: CDR1 GTSNPN, CDR2 SVGIG (reference sequence). CDR3 DNA: TGTGCCTGGGGAACGGGCCCCGGAGGCGAGCAGTACTTC. This encodes CAWGTGPGGEQYF.

The chain employs TRBV27 and TRBJ2-1; TRBD2 aligns across 9 bases. CDR3 length equals 15 residues. V gave up 3 bases and J gave up 2 bases; unmatched junction bases: 2. The germline gives CDR1 MNHEY, CDR2 SMNVEV (reference sequence). The CDR3 DNA reads as TGTGCCAGCAGTTTTCTAGCGGGGACCTACAATGAGCAGTTCTTC. Its protein is CASSFLAGTYNEQFF.

This sequence joins TRBV15 and TRBJ1-4; tentatively, D is TRBD1 (5 bases). The V gene lost 4 bases and the J gene lost 7 bases, with 13 bases spanning the gap. Germline V gives CDR1 LNHNV, CDR2 YYDKDF (reference sequence). The CDR3 contains 14 residues. The CDR3 sequence is CATSTGLWGEKLFF. The CDR3 DNA reads as TGTGCCACCAGCACGGGACTCTGGGGTGAAAAACTGTTTTTT. The complete variable domain, with remaining parts taken from reference TRBV15 and TRBJ1-4, reads DAMVIQNPRYQVTQFGKPVTLSCSQTLNHNVMYWYQQKSSQAPKLLFHYYDKDFNNEADTPDNFQSRRPNTSFCFLDIRSPGLGDTAMYLCATSTGLWGEKLFFGSGTQLSVL.

This rearrangement joins TRBV7-9 to TRBJ2-6; D unresolved. Per the germline V gene, CDR1 is SEHNR and CDR2 is FQNEAQ (reference sequence). V dropped 5 bases and J dropped 0 bases, with 11 bases sitting between them. CDR3 length equals 16 residues. The chain's CDR3 is CASSPRSGSGANVLTF. DNA of the CDR3: TGTGCCAGCAGCCCCAGGTCGGGCTCTGGGGCCAACGTCCTGACTTTC.

The sample holds many counts of this clone. Written as DNA, the CDR3 is TGTGCCTCCGACAGGGGTGGAGATACGCAGTATTTT. Amino acid sequence: CASDRGGDTQYF. The chain combines TRBV30 with TRBJ2-3; 8 nucleotides align to TRBD1. CDR1 and CDR2 from the germline V gene are GTSNPN and SVGIG (reference sequence). V was clipped by 7 bases and J by 5 bases; unmatched bases: 5. There are 12 residues in the CDR3.

About this clone: Other DNA sequences of this sample code for an identical CDR3. This chain joins TRBV11-2 and TRBJ2-7; TRBD2 aligns across 10 bases. The germline gives CDR1 SGHAT, CDR2 FQNNGV. The CDR3 consists of 15 residues. Germline trimming cut 3 bases from V and 6 bases from J; bases unmatched to any gene: 8. The CDR3 bases are TGTGCCAGCAGCTTGCCGGGGCTAGCGGGAGTCGAGCAGTACTTC. It is translated as CASSLPGLAGVEQYF.

In its sample, this clone was seen once. The chain uses TRBV13 and TRBJ2-6; D unresolved. This CDR3 has 16 amino acids. Trimming took off 0 bases at V and 2 bases at J, with 8 bases between the two ends. The germline gives CDR1 PRHDT, CDR2 FYEKMQ (reference sequence). CDR3 nucleotides: TGTGCCAGCAGCTTAGGCCCGAAGGCTGGGGCCAACGTCCTGACTTTC. It translates to CASSLGPKAGANVLTF.

The V call is TRBV6-4, the J call TRBJ2-3, with TRBD2 matching 8 bases. CDR1 is MRHNA, CDR2 SNTAGT, per germline. CDR3 size: 16 residues. The V segment lost 2 bases and the J segment 3 bases; nucleotides outside the gene matches: 7. CDR3 nucleotides: TGTGCCAGCAGTGACAATAGCGGGACCGGTACAGATACGCAGTATTTT. Translation: CASSDNSGTGTDTQYF.